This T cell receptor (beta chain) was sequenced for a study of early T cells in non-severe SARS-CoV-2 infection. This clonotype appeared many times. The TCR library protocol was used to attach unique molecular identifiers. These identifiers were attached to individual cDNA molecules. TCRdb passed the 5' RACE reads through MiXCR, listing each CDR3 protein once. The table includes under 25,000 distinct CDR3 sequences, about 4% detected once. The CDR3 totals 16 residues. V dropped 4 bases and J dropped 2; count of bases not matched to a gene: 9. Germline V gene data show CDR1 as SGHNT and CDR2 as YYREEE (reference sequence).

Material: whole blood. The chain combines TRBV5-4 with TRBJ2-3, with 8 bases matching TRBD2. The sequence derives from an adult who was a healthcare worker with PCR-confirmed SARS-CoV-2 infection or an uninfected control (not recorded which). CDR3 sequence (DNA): TGTGCCAGCAGCGCGAGGGGGACTAGTTACACAGATACGCAGTATTTT. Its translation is CASSARGTSYTDTQYF.